The source of this TCR beta chain is a study of cytomegalovirus exposure and HLA in healthy donors. Study-wide results and caveats: Cytomegalovirus-associated status was assigned to more than 150 TCR beta chains.

This clone was counted once. Its target is unknown. Deletions cut 3 bases from V and 6 bases from J, with 17 bases between. This CDR3 is built from 16 residues. Germline-derived CDR1 and CDR2 are SEHNR and FQNEAQ (reference sequence). Primers included in the PCR were 60 Vbeta and 13 Jbeta primers. The method was immunoSEQ multiplex PCR; TCRdb's version includes in-frame clones alone and lacks a portion of them. The data contain under 200,000 clones, 65% to 85% of them seen just once; the ten biggest clones take up around 6.1%. Specimen: PBMCs. The sequence came from a woman under 40 in good health and CMV-seropositive. The rearrangement uses TRBV7-9 and TRBJ2-2, with D possibly TRBD1 on 5 matching bases. The chain's CDR3 is CASSFPKGPGPGELFF. The CDR3 region has the DNA TGTGCCAGCAGCTTTCCCAAGGGGCCAGGGCCCGGGGAGCTGTTTTTT.